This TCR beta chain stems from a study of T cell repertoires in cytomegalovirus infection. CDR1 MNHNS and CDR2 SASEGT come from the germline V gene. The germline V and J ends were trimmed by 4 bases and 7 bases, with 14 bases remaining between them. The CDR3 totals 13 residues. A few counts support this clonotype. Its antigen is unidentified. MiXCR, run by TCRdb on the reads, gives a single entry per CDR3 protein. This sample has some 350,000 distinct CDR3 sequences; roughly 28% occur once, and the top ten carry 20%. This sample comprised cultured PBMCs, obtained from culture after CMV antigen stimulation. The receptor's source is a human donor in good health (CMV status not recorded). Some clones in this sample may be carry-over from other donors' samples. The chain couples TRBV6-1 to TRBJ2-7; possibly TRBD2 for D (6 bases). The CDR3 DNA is TGTGCCAGCAGTGGAACTAGCAGAAAGGAGCAGTACTTC. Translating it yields CASSGTSRKEQYF.